These T cell receptor beta chains were read from a single sample in a study of T cell repertoires in cytomegalovirus infection. TCRdb analysed the reads with MiXCR anew, one entry per CDR3 protein. Altogether about 260,000 distinct CDR3 sequences are present, approximately 8.3% being singletons, with the ten largest covering more than 13%. The sample consisted of PBMCs. Receptor source: a human donor in good health (CMV status not recorded). Some clones in this sample may be carry-over from other donors' samples. CDR3s leave out the opening cysteine and the closing phenylalanine or tryptophan. Fields, in order: CDR3 protein, CDR3 length, V gene.

CDR3aa: ASIPGLAFWNEQF
len: 13
v_gene: TRBV6-6

CDR3aa: ASRSGSQPQH
len: 10
v_gene: TRBV28

CDR3aa: SAGKGYGYT
len: 9
v_gene: TRBV20-1

CDR3aa: ASSLSHTPNTEAF
len: 13
v_gene: TRBV7-8

CDR3aa: ASSYAENTEAF
len: 11
v_gene: TRBV6-2/TRBV6-3

CDR3aa: ASSYSSEIVTGNTIY
len: 15
v_gene: TRBV6-5

CDR3aa: ASSPPSSYEQY
len: 11
v_gene: TRBV18

CDR3aa: ASSVTWNTGELF
len: 12
v_gene: TRBV7-2

CDR3aa: ASSLDGLGGTGNTIY
len: 15
v_gene: TRBV7-2

CDR3aa: ASSLEGSSTETQY
len: 13
v_gene: TRBV7-2

CDR3aa: ASSLGADQPQH
len: 11
v_gene: TRBV7-9

CDR3aa: SASAVAGPSYEQY
len: 13
v_gene: TRBV20-1

CDR3aa: ASRFSAGKSKNYGYT
len: 15
v_gene: TRBV12-3/TRBV12-4

CDR3aa: ASSPTGPGHSSYNSPLH
len: 17
v_gene: TRBV18

CDR3aa: SARDQLARQGRGNIQY
len: 16
v_gene: TRBV20-1

CDR3aa: ASSIPGLPREQY
len: 12
v_gene: TRBV19

CDR3aa: ASSEAWTGQTGYT
len: 13
v_gene: TRBV12-3/TRBV12-4

CDR3aa: ASSLKGPYGYT
len: 11
v_gene: TRBV7-2

CDR3aa: ASSLAGISKDTQY
len: 13
v_gene: TRBV7-2

CDR3aa: ASSLLTGGVTEAF
len: 13
v_gene: TRBV7-2